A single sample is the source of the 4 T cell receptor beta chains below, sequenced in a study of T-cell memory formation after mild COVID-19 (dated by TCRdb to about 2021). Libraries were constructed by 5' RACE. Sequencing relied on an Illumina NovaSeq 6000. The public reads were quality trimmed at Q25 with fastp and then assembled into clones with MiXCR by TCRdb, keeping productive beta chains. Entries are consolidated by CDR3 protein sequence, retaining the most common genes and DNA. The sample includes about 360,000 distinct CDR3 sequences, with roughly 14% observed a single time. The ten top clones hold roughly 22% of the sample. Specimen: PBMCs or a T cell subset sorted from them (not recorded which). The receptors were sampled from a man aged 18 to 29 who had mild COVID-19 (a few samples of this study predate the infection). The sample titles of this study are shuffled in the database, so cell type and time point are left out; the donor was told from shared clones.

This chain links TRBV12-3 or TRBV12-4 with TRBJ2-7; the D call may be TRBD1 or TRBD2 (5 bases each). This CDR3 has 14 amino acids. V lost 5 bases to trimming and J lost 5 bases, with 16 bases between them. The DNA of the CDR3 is TGTGCCAGCAGTCCGGAGGATAGGGGCAACGAGCAGTACTTC. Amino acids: CASSPEDRGNEQYF.

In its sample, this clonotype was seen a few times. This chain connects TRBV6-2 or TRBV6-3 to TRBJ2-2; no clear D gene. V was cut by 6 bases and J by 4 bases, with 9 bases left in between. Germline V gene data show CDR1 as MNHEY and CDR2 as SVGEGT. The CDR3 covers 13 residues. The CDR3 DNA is TGTGCCAGCAGACCCCAGGCCACCGGGGAGCTGTTTTTT. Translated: CASRPQATGELFF.

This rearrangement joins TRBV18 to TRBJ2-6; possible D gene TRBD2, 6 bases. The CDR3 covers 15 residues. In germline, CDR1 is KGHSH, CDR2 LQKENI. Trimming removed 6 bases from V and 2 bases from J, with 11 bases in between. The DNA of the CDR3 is TGTGCCAGCTCTTCAACGGGGGCTGGGGCCAACGTCCTGACTTTC. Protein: CASSSTGAGANVLTF.

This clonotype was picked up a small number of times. DNA for the CDR3: TGCAGTGCGGGGGACGAGGTAAACTACGAGCAGTACTTC. Its translation is CSAGDEVNYEQYF. This rearrangement joins TRBV20-1 to TRBJ2-7; D might be TRBD1 or TRBD2, each matching 5 bases. CDR3 length: 13 residues. Trimming took 6 bases from V and 3 from J, leaving 15 bases between them. Per the germline V gene, CDR1 is DFQATT and CDR2 is SNEGSKA (reference sequence).